Listed below are T cell receptor beta chains from one sample, sequenced in a study of coeliac disease. Repertoires were generated with immunoSEQ multiplex PCR, while TCRdb's copy carries only in-frame clones and drops some. The sample holds a few thousand clones, 69% seen once. Sequencing used lymphocytes from the gut lamina propria. These receptors all come from a woman in her forties. The conserved cysteine and the conserved F or W are not part of the CDR3 here.

J: TRBJ1-2
V: TRBV16
CDR3: ASSQGAGAYGYT

J: TRBJ2-3
V: TRBV11-3
CDR3: ASSPRQGPLDTQY

J: TRBJ2-7
V: TRBV5-1
CDR3: ASSLVPGLYEQY

J: TRBJ1-1
V: TRBV2
CDR3: ASSGTGLEAF

J: TRBJ2-7
V: TRBV6-6
CDR3: ASRPGVTYEQY

J: TRBJ2-3
V: TRBV5-5
CDR3: ASSLAYPSTDTQY

J: TRBJ2-2
V: TRBV13
CDR3: ASSSVTGELF

J: TRBJ2-7
V: TRBV19
CDR3: ASSIAYGTGDEQY

J: TRBJ1-1
V: TRBV19
CDR3: ASSWGDRFGTEAF

J: TRBJ1-1
V: TRBV28
CDR3: ASSYQGQGNTEAF

J: TRBJ2-3
V: TRBV27
CDR3: ASRSSSGGLGDTQY

J: TRBJ2-1
V: TRBV9
CDR3: ASSRREASVQL

J: TRBJ2-3
V: TRBV29-1
CDR3: SAMTTDTQY

J: TRBJ2-1
V: TRBV9
CDR3: ASSVRGEGSYNEQF

J: TRBJ2-6
V: TRBV19
CDR3: ASSIPDRGRSGANVLT

J: TRBJ1-3
V: TRBV18
CDR3: ASSLQGFGNTIY